Following are 17 T cell receptor beta chains from one sample sequenced in a study of blood T cell repertoires in COVID-19. Clones were sequenced by immunoSEQ multiplex PCR, and TCRdb holds only the in-frame ones, with some missing. The data contain over 200,000 clones, just over 85% of them singletons. Material: peripheral blood. The source of these receptors is a man aged 25-45 years who had recovered from COVID-19.

The chain links TRBV13 to TRBJ2-3; 8 nucleotides line up with TRBD2. CDR3 length: 12 amino acids. The junction had 5 bases not matched to a gene; V was cut back by 8 bases and J by 7 bases. Germline CDR1 reads PRHDT; CDR2 reads FYEKMQ (reference sequence). CDR3 in amino acids: CASELAGYTQYF. The CDR3 nucleotides read TGTGCCAGCGAGCTAGCGGGTTATACGCAGTATTTT.

V usage is TRBV23-1 and J usage is TRBJ1-5, with 9 bases lining up with TRBD1. TRBV23-1 is an ORF; its function is uncertain. This CDR3 is 18 amino acids long. Unmatched junction bases numbered 15, after V lost 6 bases and J lost 3 bases. DNA of the CDR3: TGCGCCAGCAGCGCCATGGACAGGGGACCCTACGCCAATCAGCCCCAGCATTTT. Protein product: CASSAMDRGPYANQPQHF.

This chain uses TRBV7-8 with TRBJ1-1; perhaps TRBD1 as D (5 bases). V lost 2 bases and J 8 bases, leaving 18 bases between the germline ends. CDR1 and CDR2 (germline): SGHVS, FQNEAQ. CDR3 length: 15 amino acids. The DNA of the CDR3 is TGTGCCAGCAGCTTATCGTCGACAGATCCCCACGAAGCTTTCTTT. This translates into CASSLSSTDPHEAFF.

This clone was picked up one time. J is TRBJ1-2 and V is TRBV19, with 9 bases aligning to TRBD1. This CDR3 spans 14 amino acids. Per the germline V gene, CDR1 is LNHDA and CDR2 is SQIVND (reference sequence). V dropped 5 bases and J dropped 8; count of bases not matched to a gene: 9. This CDR3 reads CASSPGQGLDGYTF. The DNA for the CDR3 is TGTGCCAGTAGTCCGGGACAGGGACTTGACGGCTACACCTTC.

This clone was observed a handful of times. This rearrangement joins TRBV4-2 to TRBJ2-5, with 11 positions matching TRBD2. V shed 4 bases, J shed 2 bases, and the junction held 21 bases outside the gene matches. Germline CDR1 reads LGHNA; CDR2 reads YNFKEQ. This CDR3 contains 21 residues. CDR3 residues: CASSLADTSGGPLRPQETQYF. As DNA, the CDR3 is TGTGCCAGCAGCCTCGCCGATACTAGCGGGGGCCCGCTACGTCCTCAAGAGACCCAGTACTTC.

This chain uses TRBV27 with TRBJ2-7; a weak D match, TRBD1 (5 bases). V was cut by 3 bases and J by 2 bases, with 14 bases left in between. Germline values: CDR1 MNHEY, CDR2 SMNVEV (reference sequence). The CDR3 extends over 15 amino acids. Here the CDR3 DNA reads TGTGCCAGCAGTTTGAGGTTAGGGGTAACCTACGAGCAGTACTTC. Translated, it gives CASSLRLGVTYEQYF.

V and J are TRBV6-6 and TRBJ1-5, with no clear D. CDR1 and CDR2 from the germline V gene are MNHNY and SVGAGI (reference sequence). V was pared by 0 bases and J by 0 bases, with 9 bases between. The CDR3 runs to 16 residues. CDR3 sequence: CASSYSAEDSNQPQHF. The CDR3 nucleotides are TGTGCCAGCAGTTACTCTGCGGAGGATAGCAATCAGCCCCAGCATTTT.

This chain uses TRBV19 with TRBJ1-5; 10 positions match TRBD1. The CDR3 runs 16 residues. Germline trimming cut 4 bases from V and 11 bases from J; bases unmatched to any gene: 14. Per germline, CDR1 LNHDA and CDR2 SQIVND (reference sequence). This CDR3 reads CASSTPGDRGIESQHF. CDR3 nucleotides: TGTGCCAGTAGTACACCTGGGGACAGGGGAATCGAGTCCCAGCATTTT.

This clone was observed once. The rearrangement uses TRBV5-1 and TRBJ2-7; 9 bases map to TRBD2. Germline lookup yields CDR1 SGHRS and CDR2 YFSETQ. The CDR3 is 14 amino acids. Trimming removed 2 bases from V and 4 bases from J; junction bases left unmatched: 4. The CDR3 sequence: CASSFAGGKYEQYF. The CDR3 nucleotides read TGCGCCAGCAGCTTCGCGGGGGGGAAGTACGAGCAGTACTTC. Together with reference TRBV5-1 and TRBJ2-7, the CDR3 gives the full variable domain: KAGVTQTPRYLIKTRGQQVTLSCSPISGHRSVSWYQQTPGQGLQFLFEYFSETQRNKGNFPGRFSGRQFSNSRSEMNVSTLELGDSALYLCASSFAGGKYEQYFGPGTRLTVT.

This clone was detected a few times. This rearrangement joins TRBV7-8 to TRBJ1-2; 7 nucleotides agree with TRBD1. This CDR3 contains 14 residues. With 5 bases clipped from V and 4 bases from J, the junction kept 7 bases outside the gene matches. Germline V gives CDR1 SGHVS, CDR2 FQNEAQ. The CDR3: CASSAQTGSYGYTF. CDR3 DNA sequence: TGTGCCAGCAGCGCGCAGACAGGGAGCTATGGCTACACCTTC.

The chain couples TRBV6-2 or TRBV6-3 to TRBJ2-7, with D perhaps matching TRBD2 (5 bases). Trimming removed 2 bases from V and 5 bases from J, with 16 bases in between. Germline loops: CDR1 MNHEY, CDR2 SVGEGT. The CDR3 spans 15 residues. CDR3 region: CASSYKLVVSHEQYF. Here the CDR3 DNA reads TGTGCCAGCAGTTACAAACTAGTGGTTTCCCACGAGCAGTACTTC.

This sequence joins TRBV10-1 and TRBJ1-2; possible D gene TRBD1, 6 bases. V lost 2 bases and J lost 8, with 12 bases in between. CDR1 is WNHNN, CDR2 SYGVQD, per germline (reference sequence). This CDR3 comprises 13 residues. CDR3 nucleotides: TGCGCCAGCAGTGAGGGAACAGGGATCGGCTACACCTTC. Amino acids: CASSEGTGIGYTF.

This clone has only a few counts. This chain connects TRBV29-1 to TRBJ2-7; the D gene is possibly TRBD2 (7 bases). The CDR3 spans 11 residues. In germline, CDR1 is SQVTM, CDR2 ANQGSEA. V was clipped by 4 bases and J by 6 bases, with 10 bases between them. The CDR3 DNA is TGCAGCGTTGCTAGGGGGGGCGAGCAGTACTTC. Its translation is CSVARGGEQYF.

The chain is built from TRBV6-5 and TRBJ2-1; maybe TRBD1 (5 bases). The CDR3 sequence is 15 residues long. Per the germline V gene, CDR1 is MNHEY and CDR2 is SVGAGI. V lost 8 bases to trimming and J lost 1 base, with 15 bases between them. CDR3 in DNA: TGTGCCAGCCGACCCGGAAGACAGTCCTACAATGAGCAGTTCTTC. Its translation is CASRPGRQSYNEQFF.

The genes are TRBV6-5 and TRBJ2-7, with 7 bases aligning to TRBD1. The CDR3 totals 14 residues. The V gene end was trimmed by 4 bases and the J gene end by 2 bases; junction bases not matched to a gene: 5. The V gene's germline CDR1 is MNHEY and CDR2 SVGAGI. The CDR3 DNA reads TGTGCCAGCAGTTCACCCGGGACAGCCTACGAGCAGTACTTC. Encoded protein: CASSSPGTAYEQYF.

The chain joins TRBV5-1 to TRBJ1-1; possibly TRBD1 for D (5 bases). V dropped 0 bases and J dropped 0 bases, with 9 bases sitting between them. Germline V lookup: CDR1 SGHRS, CDR2 YFSETQ. The CDR3 covers 15 residues. CDR3 sequence reads: CASSLVRAMNTEAFF. In DNA, the CDR3 is TGCGCCAGCAGCTTGGTCAGGGCCATGAACACTGAAGCTTTCTTT.

This clone was seen a few times. The gene calls are TRBV10-1 and TRBJ2-2, with 9 positions matching TRBD1. The ends lost 6 bases at V and 0 bases at J; junction bases unmatched: 2. The CDR3 is made up of 15 amino acids. In germline, CDR1 is WNHNN, CDR2 SYGVQD (reference sequence). The CDR3 DNA reads TGCGCCAGCAGGACAGGGGGGACGAACACCGGGGAGCTGTTTTTT. It yields the protein CASRTGGTNTGELFF.